This T cell receptor beta chain was found in a study of T cell changes during pregnancy in multiple sclerosis. Produced via immunoSEQ multiplex PCR; TCRdb's table is partial and in-frame only. The sample contains fewer than 75,000 clones, 90% to 95% of which appear only once. From germline, CDR1 is DFQATT and CDR2 SNEGSKA (reference sequence). The CDR3 covers 10 residues. Trimming removed 7 bases from V and 2 bases from J, with 5 bases in between. The chain has TRBV20-1 and TRBJ2-5; D ambiguous. Source: peripheral blood, taken in the second trimester of pregnancy. This TCR was recovered from a female donor with multiple sclerosis, enrolled in a pregnancy study. The chain's CDR3 is CSVAQETQYF. The CDR3 nucleotides read TGCAGTGTTGCGCAAGAGACCCAGTACTTC.